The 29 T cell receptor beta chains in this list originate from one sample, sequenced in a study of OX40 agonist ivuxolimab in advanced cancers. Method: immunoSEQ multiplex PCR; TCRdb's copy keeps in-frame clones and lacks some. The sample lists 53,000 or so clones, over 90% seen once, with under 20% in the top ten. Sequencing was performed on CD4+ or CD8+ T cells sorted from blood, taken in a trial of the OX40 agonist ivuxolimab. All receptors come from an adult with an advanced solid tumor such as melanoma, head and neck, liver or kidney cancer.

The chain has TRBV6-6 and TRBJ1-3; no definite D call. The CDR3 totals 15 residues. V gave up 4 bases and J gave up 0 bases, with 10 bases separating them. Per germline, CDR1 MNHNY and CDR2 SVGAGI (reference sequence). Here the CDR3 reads CASSSKLDSGNTIYF. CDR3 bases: TGTGCCAGCAGTTCAAAACTTGACTCTGGAAACACCATATATTTT.

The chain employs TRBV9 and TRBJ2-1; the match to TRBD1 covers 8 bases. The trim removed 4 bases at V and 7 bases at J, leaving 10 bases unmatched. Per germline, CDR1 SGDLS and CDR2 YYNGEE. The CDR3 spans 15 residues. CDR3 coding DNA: TGTGCCAGCAGCTACGACAGGGGAGGTCTGAATGAGCAGTTCTTC. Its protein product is CASSYDRGGLNEQFF.

CDR3 nucleotides: TGTGCCACCTCGAAAAGACCTAACTATGGCTACACCTTC. Its translation: CATSKRPNYGYTF. V usage is TRBV15 and J usage is TRBJ1-2; D not resolved. This CDR3 is 13 amino acids long. V lost 8 bases to trimming and J lost 0 bases, with 10 bases between them. Germline V gene lookup returns CDR1 LNHNV and CDR2 YYDKDF (reference sequence). The full variable domain, with the rest looked up from reference TRBV15 and TRBJ1-2, is DAMVIQNPRYQVTQFGKPVTLSCSQTLNHNVMYWYQQKSSQAPKLLFHYYDKDFNNEADTPDNFQSRRPNTSFCFLDIRSPGLGDTAMYLCATSKRPNYGYTFGSGTRLTVV.

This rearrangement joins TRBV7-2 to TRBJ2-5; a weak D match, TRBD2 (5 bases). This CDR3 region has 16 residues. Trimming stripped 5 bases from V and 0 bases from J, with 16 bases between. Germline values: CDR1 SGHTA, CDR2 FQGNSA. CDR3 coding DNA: TGTGCCAGCAGCCCCGGGATCTTAACCCACCAAGAGACCCAGTACTTC. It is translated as CASSPGILTHQETQYF.

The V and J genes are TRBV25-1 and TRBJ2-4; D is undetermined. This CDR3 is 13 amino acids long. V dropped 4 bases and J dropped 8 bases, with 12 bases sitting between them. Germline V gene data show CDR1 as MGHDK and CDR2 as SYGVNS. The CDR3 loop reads CASSARAQDIQYF. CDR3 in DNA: TGTGCCAGCAGTGCCCGGGCCCAGGACATTCAGTACTTC.

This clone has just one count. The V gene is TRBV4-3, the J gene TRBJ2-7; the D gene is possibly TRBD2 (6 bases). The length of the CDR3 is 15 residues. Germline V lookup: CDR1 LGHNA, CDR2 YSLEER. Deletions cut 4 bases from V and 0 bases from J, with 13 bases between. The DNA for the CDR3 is TGCGCCAGCAGCCCCCGGGGGTCCAGCTCCTACGAGCAGTACTTC. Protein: CASSPRGSSSYEQYF.

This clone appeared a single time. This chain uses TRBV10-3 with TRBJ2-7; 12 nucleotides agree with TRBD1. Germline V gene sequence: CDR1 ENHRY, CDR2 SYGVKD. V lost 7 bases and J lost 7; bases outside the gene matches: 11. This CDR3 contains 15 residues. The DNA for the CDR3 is TGTGCCATCACCCCGAGGGGACAGGGGGCAAGTGAGCAGTACTTC. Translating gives CAITPRGQGASEQYF.

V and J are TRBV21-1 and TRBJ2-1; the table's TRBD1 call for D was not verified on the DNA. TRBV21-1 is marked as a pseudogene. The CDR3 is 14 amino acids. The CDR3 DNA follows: TGTGCCAGCAGCCCCCAGGACAGGGTAAATGAGCAGTTCTTC. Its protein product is CASSPQDRVNEQFF.

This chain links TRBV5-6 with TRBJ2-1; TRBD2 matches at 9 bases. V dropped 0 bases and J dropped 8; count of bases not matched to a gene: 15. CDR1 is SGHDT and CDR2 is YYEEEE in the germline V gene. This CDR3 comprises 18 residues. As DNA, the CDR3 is TGTGCCAGCAGCTTGGGTCTAGCGGGGAGGAAGTTCTTCGATGAGCAGTTCTTC. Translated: CASSLGLAGRKFFDEQFF.

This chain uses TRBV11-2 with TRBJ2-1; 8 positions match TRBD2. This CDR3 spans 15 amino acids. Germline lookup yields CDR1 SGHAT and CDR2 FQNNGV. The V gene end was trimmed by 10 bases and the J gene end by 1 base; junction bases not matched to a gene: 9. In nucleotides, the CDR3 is TGTGCCATTTCGGGGGGGGCTCAGTCCTACAATGAGCAGTTCTTC. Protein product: CAISGGAQSYNEQFF.

CDR3 in amino acids: CASSQIIGSDAEAFF. The CDR3 DNA sequence: TGCGCCAGCAGCCAAATCATAGGGTCCGACGCTGAAGCTTTCTTT. The chain joins TRBV4-3 to TRBJ1-1, with D hard to call. CDR3 length: 15 amino acids. Looked up from germline, CDR1 is LGHNA and CDR2 is YSLEER. Between the trimmed V and J ends, which lost 2 bases and 6 bases, there was a span of 16 bases.

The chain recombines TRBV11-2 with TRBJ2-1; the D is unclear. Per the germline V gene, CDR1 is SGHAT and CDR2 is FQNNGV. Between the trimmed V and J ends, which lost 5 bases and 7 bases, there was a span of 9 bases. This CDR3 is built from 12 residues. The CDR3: CASSPLPNEQFF. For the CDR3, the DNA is TGTGCCAGCAGCCCTCTTCCGAATGAGCAGTTCTTC. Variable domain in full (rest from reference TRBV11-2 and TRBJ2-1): EAGVAQSPRYKIIEKRQSVAFWCNPISGHATLYWYQQILGQGPKLLIQFQNNGVVDDSQLPKDRFSAERLKGVDSTLKIQPAKLEDSAVYLCASSPLPNEQFFGPGTRLTVL.

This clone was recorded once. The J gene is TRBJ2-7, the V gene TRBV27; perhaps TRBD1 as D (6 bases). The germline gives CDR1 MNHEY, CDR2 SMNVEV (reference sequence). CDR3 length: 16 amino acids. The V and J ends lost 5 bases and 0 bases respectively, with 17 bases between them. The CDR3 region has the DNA TGTGCCAGCAGTCTCACATCCCCGACAGGCTCCTACGAGCAGTACTTC. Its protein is CASSLTSPTGSYEQYF.

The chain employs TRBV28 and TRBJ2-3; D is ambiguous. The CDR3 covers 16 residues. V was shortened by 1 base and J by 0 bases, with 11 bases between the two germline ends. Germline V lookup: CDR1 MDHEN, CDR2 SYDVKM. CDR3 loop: CASSLSGVGSTDTQYF. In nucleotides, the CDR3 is TGTGCCAGCAGTTTATCCGGCGTGGGTAGCACAGATACGCAGTATTTT.

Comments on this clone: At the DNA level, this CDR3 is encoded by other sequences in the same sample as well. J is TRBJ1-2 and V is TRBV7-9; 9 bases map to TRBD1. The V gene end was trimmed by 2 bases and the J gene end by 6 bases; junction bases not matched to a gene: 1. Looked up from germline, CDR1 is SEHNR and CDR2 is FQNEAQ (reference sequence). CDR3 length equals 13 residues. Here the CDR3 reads CASSLTGGDGYTF. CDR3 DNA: TGTGCCAGCAGCTTAACAGGGGGCGATGGCTACACCTTC.

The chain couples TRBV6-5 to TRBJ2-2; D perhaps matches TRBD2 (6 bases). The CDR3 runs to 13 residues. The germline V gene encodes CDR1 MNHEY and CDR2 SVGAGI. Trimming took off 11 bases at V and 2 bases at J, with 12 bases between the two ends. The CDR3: CAGGTLNTGELFF. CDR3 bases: TGTGCCGGCGGGACTCTCAACACCGGGGAGCTGTTTTTT.

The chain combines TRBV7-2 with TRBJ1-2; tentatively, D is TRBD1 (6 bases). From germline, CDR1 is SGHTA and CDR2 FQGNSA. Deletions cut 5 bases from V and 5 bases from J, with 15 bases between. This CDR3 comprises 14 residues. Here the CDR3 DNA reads TGTGCCAGCAGCCCGGCGGGGGCAACTTATGGCTACACCTTC. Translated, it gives CASSPAGATYGYTF.

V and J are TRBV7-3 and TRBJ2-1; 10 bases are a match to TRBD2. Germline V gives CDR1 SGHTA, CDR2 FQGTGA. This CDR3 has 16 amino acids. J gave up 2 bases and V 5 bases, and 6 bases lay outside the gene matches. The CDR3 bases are TGTGCCAGCAGCCCCGAGCGGGAGGGCCCCTACAATGAGCAGTTCTTC. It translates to CASSPEREGPYNEQFF.

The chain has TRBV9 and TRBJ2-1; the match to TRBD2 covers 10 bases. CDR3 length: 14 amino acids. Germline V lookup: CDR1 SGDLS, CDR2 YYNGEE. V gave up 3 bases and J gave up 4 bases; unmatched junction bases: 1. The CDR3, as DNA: TGTGCCAGCAGCGGGACTAGCGGATACAATGAGCAGTTCTTC. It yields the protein CASSGTSGYNEQFF.

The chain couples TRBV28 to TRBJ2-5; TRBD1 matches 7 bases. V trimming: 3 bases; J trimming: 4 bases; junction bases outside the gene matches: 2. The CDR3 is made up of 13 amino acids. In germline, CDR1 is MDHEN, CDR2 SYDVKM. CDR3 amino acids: CASSFGQVETQYF. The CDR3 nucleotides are TGTGCCAGCAGTTTCGGACAGGTAGAGACCCAGTACTTC.

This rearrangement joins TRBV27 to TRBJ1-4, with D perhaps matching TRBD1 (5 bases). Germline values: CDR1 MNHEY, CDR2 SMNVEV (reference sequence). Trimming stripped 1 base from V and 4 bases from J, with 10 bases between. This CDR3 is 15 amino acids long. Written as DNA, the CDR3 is TGTGCCAGCAGTTTATGGGGGGGTATTAATGAAAAACTGTTTTTT. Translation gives CASSLWGGINEKLFF.

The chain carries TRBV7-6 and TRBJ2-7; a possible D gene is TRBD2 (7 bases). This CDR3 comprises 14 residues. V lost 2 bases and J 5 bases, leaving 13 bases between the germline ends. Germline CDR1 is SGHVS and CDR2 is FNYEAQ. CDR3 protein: CASSLIGGLNEQYF. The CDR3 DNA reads TGTGCCAGCAGCTTAATCGGGGGGCTAAACGAGCAGTACTTC. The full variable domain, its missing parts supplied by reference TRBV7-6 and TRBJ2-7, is GAGVSQSPRYKVTKRGQDVALRCDPISGHVSLYWYRQALGQGPEFLTYFNYEAQQDKSGLPNDRFSAERPEGSISTLTIQRTEQRDSAMYRCASSLIGGLNEQYFGPGTRLTVT.

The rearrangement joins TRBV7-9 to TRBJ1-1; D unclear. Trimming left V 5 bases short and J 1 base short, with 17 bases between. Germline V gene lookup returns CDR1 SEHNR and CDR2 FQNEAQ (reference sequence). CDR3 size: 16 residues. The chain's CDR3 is CASSPEYNEANTEAFF. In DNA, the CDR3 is TGTGCCAGCAGCCCAGAGTATAACGAGGCGAACACTGAAGCTTTCTTT.

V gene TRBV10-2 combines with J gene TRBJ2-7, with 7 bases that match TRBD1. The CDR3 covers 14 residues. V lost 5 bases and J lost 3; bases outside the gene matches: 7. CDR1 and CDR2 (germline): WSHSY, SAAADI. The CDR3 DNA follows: TGCGCCAGCAGTTCGACAGGGTGGGACTACGAGCAGTACTTC. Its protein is CASSSTGWDYEQYF.

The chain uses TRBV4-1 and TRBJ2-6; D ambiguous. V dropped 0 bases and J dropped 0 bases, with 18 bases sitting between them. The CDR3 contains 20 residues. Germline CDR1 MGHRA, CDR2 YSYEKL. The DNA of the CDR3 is TGCGCCAGCAGCCAAGATCAGGTCTCTCTCCTACTCTCTGGGGCCAACGTCCTGACTTTC. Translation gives CASSQDQVSLLLSGANVLTF.

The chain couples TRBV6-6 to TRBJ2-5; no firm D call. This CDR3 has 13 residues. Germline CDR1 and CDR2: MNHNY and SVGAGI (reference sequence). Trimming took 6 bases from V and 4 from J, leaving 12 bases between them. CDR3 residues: CASSLISRETQYF. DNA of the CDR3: TGTGCCAGCAGCCTGATTTCAAGAGAGACCCAGTACTTC.

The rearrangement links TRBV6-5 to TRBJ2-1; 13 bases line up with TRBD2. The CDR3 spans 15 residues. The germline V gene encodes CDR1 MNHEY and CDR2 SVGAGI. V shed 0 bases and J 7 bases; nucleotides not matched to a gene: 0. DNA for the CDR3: TGTGCCAGCAGTTACTCGACTAGCGGGAGGAATGAGCAGTTCTTC. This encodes CASSYSTSGRNEQFF.

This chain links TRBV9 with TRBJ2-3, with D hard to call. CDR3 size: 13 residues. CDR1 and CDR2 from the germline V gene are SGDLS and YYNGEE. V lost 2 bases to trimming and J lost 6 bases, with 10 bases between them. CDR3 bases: TGTGCCAGCAGCGTCTTTCTTTTGGATACGCAGTATTTT. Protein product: CASSVFLLDTQYF.

The CDR3 protein is CASSPAPGADLPGYTF. CDR3 coding DNA: TGTGCCAGCAGCCCCGCCCCCGGGGCAGATCTCCCCGGCTACACCTTC. This sequence joins TRBV28 and TRBJ1-2; TRBD1 might be the D (5 bases). Germline V gene data show CDR1 as MDHEN and CDR2 as SYDVKM. Trimming took 6 bases from V and 8 from J, leaving 25 bases between them. CDR3 length: 16 residues.